The 25 T cell receptor beta chains below come from one sample, sequenced in a study of regulatory T cells in long-lasting Graves disease. Time point noted: persistent/refractory GD, antithyroid drugs over 5 years with positive TRAb. PBMC RNA served as the TCR library source. CDR3 regions were amplified by Arm-PCR using iRepertoire HTBI primers to build TCR beta libraries. MiXCR was run by TCRdb on the multiplex PCR reads, yielding one entry per CDR3 protein. The data contain over 450,000 distinct CDR3 sequences, roughly 21% of them singletons. Sequences were derived from peripheral blood mononuclear cells (PBMCs), sampled when the disease was refractory, from a patient treated with antithyroid drugs. The receptors were sampled from a female donor with Graves disease.

In the case of this clonotype: A much larger clone lies one base from this, so it may be a read error. The chain links TRBV28 to TRBJ1-6; D is undetermined. Germline CDR1 MDHEN, CDR2 SYDVKM. The CDR3 loop spans 16 amino acids. The V gene lost 1 base and the J gene lost 9 bases, with 16 bases spanning the gap. CDR3 in DNA: TGTGCCAGCAGTTTATCCCCAAGGGTTCTTGTTTCACCCCTCCACTTT. As protein: CASSLSPRVLVSPLHF. Looking up the rest from reference TRBV28 and TRBJ1-6 gives the full variable domain: DVKVTQSSRYLVKRTGEKVFLECVQDMDHENMFWYRQDPGLGLRLIYFSYDVKMKEKGDIPEGYSVSREKKERFSLILESASTNQTSMYLCASSLSPRVLVSPLHFGNGTRLTVT.

About this clonotype itself: This sequence may be a read error, since a much larger clone differs from it by one base. The chain employs TRBV6-2 or TRBV6-3 and TRBJ2-7; the match to TRBD2 covers 10 bases. Germline loops: CDR1 MNHEY, CDR2 SVGEGT. The CDR3 runs 14 residues. J lost 6 bases, V lost 5 bases, and 7 bases had no gene match. The CDR3, as DNA: TGTGCCAGCAGTGAAGCGGGGGGGACAGGCGAGCAGTACTTC. This translates into CASSEAGGTGEQYF.

This clonotype was counted a few times. This rearrangement joins TRBV6-2 or TRBV6-3 to TRBJ1-1; D is undetermined. From germline, CDR1 is MNHEY and CDR2 SVGEGT. The germline V and J ends were trimmed by 0 bases and 5 bases, with 10 bases remaining between them. The CDR3 spans 14 residues. The CDR3 nucleotides read TGTGCCAGCAGTTACTCGCAGATTATGACTGAAGCTTTCTTT. Amino acid sequence: CASSYSQIMTEAFF.

This clonotype was recorded many times. The chain carries TRBV25-1 and TRBJ1-4; D remains unclear. The V end lost 4 bases, the J end lost 7 bases, and 16 bases lay between the germline ends. CDR1 is MGHDK and CDR2 is SYGVNS in the germline V gene. The CDR3 is made up of 15 amino acids. Here the CDR3 DNA reads TGTGCCAGCAGTGGAGGGTTAGGTCGCCGTGAAAAACTGTTTTTT. Its translation: CASSGGLGRREKLFF.

This clonotype showed up many times. This chain joins TRBV28 and TRBJ2-7; possibly TRBD1 for D (5 bases). V shed 5 bases and J shed 3 bases, with 20 bases lying between them. Germline values: CDR1 MDHEN, CDR2 SYDVKM. This CDR3 region has 16 residues. The CDR3 here is CASSPKHGRDYYEQYF. CDR3 coding DNA: TGTGCCAGCAGTCCCAAACACGGCAGGGATTACTACGAGCAGTACTTC.

As regards this clonotype: A much larger clonotype is one base distant, so this may be a read error. The V call is TRBV5-4, the J call TRBJ2-1, with 14 bases lining up with TRBD2. The CDR3 consists of 16 residues. The junction had 2 bases not matched to a gene; V was cut back by 4 bases and J by 2 bases. Per germline, CDR1 SGHNT and CDR2 YYREEE (reference sequence). The CDR3 sequence: CASSQGLAGAYNEQFF. The CDR3 DNA reads as TGTGCCAGCAGCCAGGGACTAGCGGGAGCCTACAATGAGCAGTTCTTC.

This clonotype was found many times. V is TRBV11-2 and J is TRBJ2-7, with a tentative D call TRBD1 (5 bases). CDR3 length: 13 residues. The germline CDR1 and CDR2 sequences are SGHAT and FQNNGV. The V end lost 2 bases, the J end lost 3 bases, and 8 bases lay between the germline ends. CDR3 nucleotides: TGTGCCAGCAGCTTAAACCAGGGCTACGAGCAGTACTTC. Translation: CASSLNQGYEQYF. Filled out from reference TRBV11-2 and TRBJ2-7, the complete variable domain reads EAGVAQSPRYKIIEKRQSVAFWCNPISGHATLYWYQQILGQGPKLLIQFQNNGVVDDSQLPKDRFSAERLKGVDSTLKIQPAKLEDSAVYLCASSLNQGYEQYFGPGTRLTVT.

In this sample, this clonotype turned up many times. The chain joins TRBV6-1 to TRBJ2-2, with unresolved D. The CDR3 extends over 12 amino acids. From germline, CDR1 is MNHNS and CDR2 SASEGT. V gave up 7 bases and J gave up 3 bases, with 6 bases separating them. CDR3 amino acids: CASNGYTGELFF. The CDR3 region has the DNA TGTGCCAGCAATGGTTACACCGGGGAGCTGTTTTTT.

For this clonotype: The CDR3 end shows no conserved phenylalanine or tryptophan, and so a read error is likely. V gene TRBV5-6 combines with J gene TRBJ2-7; perhaps D is TRBD1 or TRBD2 (5 bases each). The CDR3 length is 12 residues. CDR1 is SGHDT, CDR2 YYEEEE, per germline. V lost 3 bases and J lost 4, with 8 bases in between. CDR3 amino acids: CASSSGGYEQYS. In DNA, the CDR3 is TGTGCCAGCAGCTCTGGGGGTTACGAGCAGTACTCC.

This clonotype was recorded only once. V is TRBV5-1 and J is TRBJ2-2; D remains unclear. The CDR3 is made up of 15 amino acids. Trimming shortened V by 0 bases and J by 5 bases, and 11 bases separated the two germline ends. Germline V gene data show CDR1 as SGHRS and CDR2 as YFSETQ. CDR3 in DNA: TGCGCCAGCAGCTTGGGGCAGGAACGGACCGGGGAGCTGTTTTTT. This sequence encodes CASSLGQERTGELFF.

The genes are TRBV20-1 and TRBJ1-2; D is unresolved. CDR3 length equals 12 residues. V lost 5 bases and J lost 0, with 7 bases in between. Germline-derived CDR1 and CDR2 are DFQATT and SNEGSKA (reference sequence). In DNA, the CDR3 is TGCAGTGCTGTCAGAACTAACTATGGCTACACCTTC. This sequence encodes CSAVRTNYGYTF.

Points on this clonotype: Since a much larger clone is just one base distant, this may be a read error. The rearrangement links TRBV27 to TRBJ2-2; TRBD1 might be the D (6 bases). From germline, CDR1 is MNHEY and CDR2 SMNVEV (reference sequence). The CDR3 runs 12 residues. The CDR3 region is CASRRDTGEPFF. For the CDR3, the DNA is TGTGCCAGCAGAAGGGACACCGGGGAGCCGTTTTTT.

This clonotype was seen ten or more times. The CDR3 sequence: CASKLAGVETQYF. The CDR3 nucleotides are TGTGCCAGCAAACTAGCGGGAGTCGAGACCCAGTACTTC. The chain joins TRBV7-9 to TRBJ2-5, with 11 bases that match TRBD2. Germline CDR1 reads SEHNR; CDR2 reads FQNEAQ (reference sequence). With 7 bases clipped from V and 5 bases from J, the junction kept 3 bases outside the gene matches. CDR3 length equals 13 residues.

This clonotype was counted at least ten times. As DNA, the CDR3 is TGTGCCAGCAGCACGGGACACCGACCCTCCCAAGAGACCCAGTACTTC. Translation: CASSTGHRPSQETQYF. The chain carries TRBV9 and TRBJ2-5, with D possibly TRBD1 on 6 matching bases. The CDR3 has 16 residues. The V gene lost 4 bases and the J gene lost 1 base, with 17 bases spanning the gap. Germline-derived CDR1 and CDR2 are SGDLS and YYNGEE.

The rearrangement uses TRBV7-6 and TRBJ2-2; D remains unclear. The germline V gene encodes CDR1 SGHVS and CDR2 FNYEAQ. CDR3 size: 17 residues. V shed 4 bases and J shed 0 bases, with 15 bases lying between them. For the CDR3, the DNA is TGTGCCAGCAGCTCGTGGGGTGGACGAACGAACACCGGGGAGCTGTTTTTT. Amino acids: CASSSWGGRTNTGELFF.

With respect to this clonotype: It may be a read error: a sequence one base away is much more abundant. The V gene is TRBV12-3 or TRBV12-4, the J gene TRBJ2-2; tentative D call: TRBD1 (6 bases). This CDR3 comprises 15 residues. Trimming removed 2 bases at V and 1 base at J, with 8 bases between. CDR3 DNA sequence: TGTGCCAGCAGTTTACGGGGACAGAACACCGGGGAGCTGTTTTTT. Its protein product is CASSLRGQNTGELFF.

A few counts support this clonotype. The V and J genes are TRBV29-1 and TRBJ1-4; 7 nucleotides line up with TRBD1. V shed 6 bases, J shed 3 bases, and the junction held 4 bases outside the gene matches. The V gene's germline CDR1 is SQVTM and CDR2 ANQGSEA. The CDR3 has 13 residues. CDR3 sequence reads: CSVHRGANEKLFF. CDR3 coding DNA: TGCAGCGTACACAGGGGAGCTAATGAAAAACTGTTTTTT. Drawing the rest from reference TRBV29-1 and TRBJ1-4, the complete variable domain is SAVISQKPSRDICQRGTSLTIQCQVDSQVTMMFWYRQQPGQSLTLIATANQGSEATYESGFVIDKFPISRPNLTFSTLTVSNMSPEDSSIYLCSVHRGANEKLFFGSGTQLSVL.

In this sample, this clonotype turned up many times. The chain has TRBV7-3 and TRBJ1-2, with 9 bases aligning to TRBD1. J gave up 2 bases and V 2 bases, and 3 bases lay outside the gene matches. The CDR3 runs 15 residues. Germline values: CDR1 SGHTA, CDR2 FQGTGA. The CDR3 reads CASSLGGTGNYGYTF. The CDR3 DNA is TGTGCCAGCAGCTTAGGAGGGACAGGGAACTATGGCTACACCTTC.

The chain joins TRBV7-2 to TRBJ2-7; the D is unclear. Per germline, CDR1 SGHTA and CDR2 FQGNSA. The CDR3 runs to 14 residues. With 4 bases removed from V and 4 bases from J, the gap between germline ends came to 14 bases. CDR3 sequence reads: CASSSIYTTYEQYF. CDR3 bases: TGTGCCAGCAGCTCGATATATACTACGTACGAGCAGTACTTC.

This clonotype was seen at least ten times. The chain uses TRBV28 and TRBJ2-2; TRBD1 or TRBD2 may be the D gene (5 bases each). Per the germline V gene, CDR1 is MDHEN and CDR2 is SYDVKM. This CDR3 has 14 amino acids. Trimming pared 7 bases from V and 4 bases from J, leaving 13 bases between. CDR3 region: CASTGQGITGELFF. The CDR3 bases are TGTGCCAGCACGGGGCAGGGTATCACCGGGGAGCTGTTTTTT.

This clonotype came up many times. The chain couples TRBV12-3 or TRBV12-4 to TRBJ1-4, with D unresolved. The CDR3 length is 14 residues. V gave up 1 base and J gave up 11 bases, with 14 bases separating them. CDR3 loop: CASSLVDGGGKLFF. The CDR3 coding sequence is TGTGCCAGCAGTTTAGTGGACGGAGGTGGGAAACTGTTTTTT.

This clonotype was counted only a few times. CDR3 nucleotides: TGCGCCAGCAGCTTGATGGAGGGCGAGAACACTGAAGCTTTCTTT. Translating it yields CASSLMEGENTEAFF. The genes are TRBV5-1 and TRBJ1-1; no definite D call. With 1 base removed from V and 1 base from J, the gap between germline ends came to 11 bases. Germline lookup yields CDR1 SGHRS and CDR2 YFSETQ. CDR3 size: 15 residues.

Ten or more counts support this clonotype. DNA for the CDR3: TGTGCCAGCAGCTTAAGGGACAGGGGATTGAACACTGAAGCTTTCTTT. This codes for CASSLRDRGLNTEAFF. V and J are TRBV13 and TRBJ1-1; 10 nucleotides line up with TRBD1. Trimming took 2 bases from V and 0 from J; bases not matched to a gene: 3. Germline assignment: CDR1 PRHDT and CDR2 FYEKMQ (reference sequence). CDR3 length: 16 residues.

This clonotype was seen once. The rearrangement links TRBV12-3 or TRBV12-4 to TRBJ2-5, with 8 positions matching TRBD2. The DNA end lines up better with TRBJ2-1; the J call may be wrong. This CDR3 has 14 amino acids. In nucleotides, the CDR3 is TGTGCCAGCAGTCCCGGGACTAGGGGCAATGAGCAGTTCTTC. Its protein is CASSPGTRGNEQFF.

The rearrangement links TRBV28 to TRBJ2-7; 7 positions match TRBD2. The CDR3 is made up of 13 amino acids. The germline V gene encodes CDR1 MDHEN and CDR2 SYDVKM. The V segment lost 10 bases and the J segment 3 bases; nucleotides outside the gene matches: 9. This CDR3 is CATHRPGGYEQYF. Written as DNA, the CDR3 is TGTGCCACCCATCGCCCGGGAGGCTACGAGCAGTACTTC.